Each of the 30 T cell receptor beta chains below was sequenced from the same sample in a study of T-cell reconstitution after alpha-beta-depleted transplantation in children. Unique molecular identifiers were incorporated when the TCRbeta library was constructed. TCRdb redid the calling of the PCR reads with MiXCR, one entry per CDR3 protein. The table includes 700,000 to 850,000 distinct CDR3 sequences, less than 20% detected once. The sequencing used PBMCs, mostly from graft donor cells, collected 360 days after TCRalphabeta/CD19-depleted stem cell transplant. Receptor source: a male patient younger than 18 who had a stem cell transplant for acute lymphoblastic leukemia, so the T cells may come from the graft donor.

This chain connects TRBV25-1 to TRBJ2-3; 8 nucleotides align to TRBD2. The junction had 12 bases not matched to a gene; V was cut back by 5 bases and J by 8 bases. The germline V gene has CDR1 MGHDK and CDR2 SYGVNS. The CDR3 is 15 amino acids. The CDR3 DNA is TGTGCCAGCAGTTTAGCGGGAACCGGAGGCGGTACGCAGTATTTT. Residues: CASSLAGTGGGTQYF. Based on the CDR3 plus reference TRBV25-1 and TRBJ2-3, the full variable domain is EADIYQTPRYLVIGTGKKITLECSQTMGHDKMYWYQQDPGMELHLIHYSYGVNSTEKGDLSSESTVSRIRTEHFPLTLESARPSHTSQYLCASSLAGTGGGTQYFGPGTRLTVL.

This clonotype was seen many times. CDR3 loop: CASSTRDRGLRETQYF. CDR3 nucleotides: TGCGCCAGCAGCACCCGAGACAGGGGGCTTAGGGAGACCCAGTACTTC. V gene TRBV5-1 combines with J gene TRBJ2-5, with 10 nucleotides matching TRBD1. The junction had 11 bases not matched to a gene; V was cut back by 4 bases and J by 5 bases. The CDR3 contains 16 residues. Germline CDR1 is SGHRS and CDR2 is YFSETQ.

In its sample, this clonotype was seen many times. The chain uses TRBV30 and TRBJ2-7; no definite D call. Trimming took 3 bases from V and 4 from J, leaving 19 bases between them. The V gene's germline CDR1 is GTSNPN and CDR2 SVGIG (reference sequence). The CDR3 sequence is 15 residues long. CDR3 in DNA: TGTGCCTGGAGCGGAAGTGGGCCCATGAAATACGAGCAGTACTTC. This translates into CAWSGSGPMKYEQYF.

This clonotype was seen more than once but under ten times. The chain has TRBV24-1 and TRBJ2-6, with 7 bases matching TRBD2. Germline V gene sequence: CDR1 KGHDR, CDR2 SFDVKD. Trimming took 0 bases from V and 0 from J; bases not matched to a gene: 10. There are 20 residues in the CDR3. The CDR3 protein is CATSDLGGDRTSSGANVLTF. Here the CDR3 DNA reads TGTGCCACCAGTGATTTGGGGGGGGATCGCACTAGCTCTGGGGCCAACGTCCTGACTTTC.

This clonotype was seen a few times. This chain connects TRBV12-3 or TRBV12-4 to TRBJ1-1; a possible D gene is TRBD1 (6 bases). The ends were cut back, 0 bases at V and 4 bases at J, with 18 bases in the middle. CDR3 length equals 17 residues. The CDR3 DNA follows: TGTGCCAGCAGTTTAGCGAGGCAAACCCTAGGGGGCACTGAAGCTTTCTTT. Translation: CASSLARQTLGGTEAFF.

This clonotype occurred many times. The chain joins TRBV4-1 to TRBJ2-7; 11 bases map to TRBD2. CDR1 is MGHRA and CDR2 is YSYEKL in the germline V gene. The CDR3 covers 18 residues. J gave up 4 bases and V 0 bases, and 11 bases lay outside the gene matches. This CDR3 reads CASSQEPPRGLAVYEQYF. The DNA of the CDR3 is TGCGCCAGCAGCCAAGAGCCTCCCCGGGGACTAGCGGTTTACGAGCAGTACTTC.

The chain carries TRBV11-2 and TRBJ2-1; 12 bases line up with TRBD2. CDR1 and CDR2 from the germline V gene are SGHAT and FQNNGV. CDR3 length: 18 amino acids. J lost 8 bases, V lost 0 bases, and 11 bases had no gene match. CDR3 coding DNA: TGTGCCAGCAGCTTAGAGATCCCCCAGACTAGCGGGAGCGATGAGCAGTTCTTC. It translates to CASSLEIPQTSGSDEQFF.

This clonotype has ten or more counts. This chain joins TRBV3-1 and TRBJ2-1; D is uncertain. Germline values: CDR1 LGHDT, CDR2 YNNKEL (reference sequence). This CDR3 region has 15 residues. Deletions cut 0 bases from V and 4 bases from J, with 10 bases between. CDR3 bases: TGTGCCAGCAGCCAAGATCCTTCGGGTTACAATGAGCAGTTCTTC. Protein: CASSQDPSGYNEQFF.

CDR3 region: CASKISGRAYNEQFF. CDR3 nucleotides: TGTGCCAGCAAGATAAGCGGGAGAGCATACAATGAGCAGTTCTTC. The rearrangement joins TRBV3-1 to TRBJ2-1, with 8 bases identical to TRBD2. The CDR3 contains 15 residues. In germline, CDR1 is LGHDT, CDR2 YNNKEL (reference sequence). The ends lost 7 bases at V and 4 bases at J; junction bases unmatched: 9.

The chain combines TRBV29-1 with TRBJ2-5; D gene uncertain. Per the germline V gene, CDR1 is SQVTM and CDR2 is ANQGSEA. V lost 4 bases, J lost 0 bases, and 6 bases lay in between. This CDR3 has 12 amino acids. The CDR3 is CSVVGHQETQYF. In DNA form, the CDR3 reads TGCAGCGTTGTCGGGCACCAAGAGACCCAGTACTTC.

This clonotype has only a few counts. The rearrangement uses TRBV5-1 and TRBJ2-7, with 7 nucleotides matching TRBD2. This CDR3 spans 16 amino acids. Germline CDR1 and CDR2: SGHRS and YFSETQ. V lost 4 bases to trimming and J lost 2 bases; unmatched junction nucleotides: 12. CDR3 DNA: TGCGCCAGCAGCCTCACAGCGGGGCCCTACCCCTACGAGCAGTACTTC. Its translation is CASSLTAGPYPYEQYF.

There are many counts of this clonotype. The CDR3 DNA follows: TGCAGTGCTGTACAGGGGGCTACTGGAAACACCATATATTTT. It is translated as CSAVQGATGNTIYF. The chain couples TRBV20-1 to TRBJ1-3; 9 bases line up with TRBD1. Per the germline V gene, CDR1 is DFQATT and CDR2 is SNEGSKA (reference sequence). This CDR3 is built from 14 residues. V lost 5 bases and J lost 2; bases outside the gene matches: 4.

This clonotype was found a few times. The J gene is TRBJ2-5, the V gene TRBV3-1; D uncertain. The CDR3 has 11 residues. V was shortened by 7 bases and J by 1 base, with 4 bases between the two germline ends. Germline V gene sequence: CDR1 LGHDT, CDR2 YNNKEL (reference sequence). The CDR3, as DNA: TGTGCCAGCAACAGCCAAGAGACCCAGTACTTC. Protein: CASNSQETQYF.

This clonotype came up a few times. The chain uses TRBV20-1 and TRBJ2-7, with D perhaps given as TRBD1 or TRBD2 (5 bases each). Trimming left V 5 bases short and J 7 bases short, with 12 bases between. The V gene's germline CDR1 is DFQATT and CDR2 SNEGSKA (reference sequence). This CDR3 spans 11 amino acids. Here the CDR3 DNA reads TGCAGTGCTCCCGGCTGGGGGGAGCAGTACTTC. This codes for CSAPGWGEQYF.

At least ten counts were recorded for this clonotype. V is TRBV7-2 and J is TRBJ2-7; possibly TRBD1 for D (5 bases). The germline V gene has CDR1 SGHTA and CDR2 FQGNSA. Trimming left V 5 bases short and J 1 base short, with 12 bases between. This CDR3 is 14 amino acids long. Written as DNA, the CDR3 is TGTGCCAGCAGCAGGTTGACAGTTTCCTACGAGCAGTACTTC. Protein sequence: CASSRLTVSYEQYF.

This clonotype was counted a few times. The chain couples TRBV7-9 to TRBJ1-6, with 8 bases lining up with TRBD1. Germline V gives CDR1 SEHNR, CDR2 FQNEAQ (reference sequence). The length of the CDR3 is 13 residues. Trimming removed 7 bases from V and 9 bases from J; junction bases left unmatched: 5. The CDR3 reads CASTDRVGSPLHF. The CDR3 bases are TGTGCCAGCACGGACAGGGTGGGTTCACCCCTCCACTTT.

This sequence joins TRBV5-5 and TRBJ1-3, with D maybe TRBD1 (6 bases). The CDR3 is 18 amino acids. CDR1 is SGHKS and CDR2 is YYEKEE in the germline V gene (reference sequence). V was shortened by 4 bases and J by 4 bases, with 24 bases between the two germline ends. CDR3 residues: CASSLGHSQRSPGNTIYF. Written as DNA, the CDR3 is TGTGCCAGCAGCCTGGGACACTCCCAACGGTCACCCGGAAACACCATATATTTT.

This clonotype was seen ten or more times. This sequence joins TRBV29-1 and TRBJ1-2, with TRBD1 as a possible D gene (5 bases). Per the germline V gene, CDR1 is SQVTM and CDR2 is ANQGSEA. The CDR3 has 10 residues. Trimming cost V 6 bases and J 6 bases, with 8 bases left between them. CDR3 in DNA: TGCAGCGTGTCAGGGAATGGCTACACCTTC. Its translation is CSVSGNGYTF.

CDR3 in DNA: TGTGCCAGCAGCCCTAGGCGCCCAATTCGCTACAAATACAATGAGCAGTTCTTC. Its protein is CASSPRRPIRYKYNEQFF. This chain links TRBV21-1 with TRBJ2-1; TRBD1, as called in the table, went unchecked against the DNA. TRBV21-1 is given as a pseudogene. The CDR3 covers 18 residues.

This clonotype appeared many times. The gene calls are TRBV7-8 and TRBJ2-7; 10 nucleotides agree with TRBD2. V was pared by 6 bases and J by 1 base, with 9 bases of the junction left unmatched. The CDR3 has 16 residues. Germline CDR1 SGHVS, CDR2 FQNEAQ. The CDR3 region is CASRDLLAGPSYEQYF. The CDR3 bases are TGTGCCAGCAGGGACTTACTAGCGGGACCATCCTACGAGCAGTACTTC.

This clonotype was detected a few times. The chain recombines TRBV6-1 with TRBJ1-3, with TRBD1 identical over 7 bases. The CDR3 contains 16 residues. With V trimmed by 6 bases and J by 0 bases, 8 bases remained unmatched. Germline CDR1 and CDR2: MNHNS and SASEGT. The CDR3 loop reads CASSLGQSGSGNTIYF. Written as DNA, the CDR3 is TGTGCCAGCAGCTTGGGACAGTCCGGCTCTGGAAACACCATATATTTT.

This clonotype has only a few counts. The rearrangement links TRBV6-2 or TRBV6-3 to TRBJ2-1; perhaps TRBD1 as D (5 bases). V was shortened by 2 bases and J by 4 bases, with 12 bases between the two germline ends. This CDR3 spans 15 amino acids. The germline gives CDR1 MNHEY, CDR2 SVGEGT. CDR3 nucleotides: TGTGCCAGCAGTTACCAGGGTAGCCATTACAATGAGCAGTTCTTC. This gives the protein CASSYQGSHYNEQFF.

This clonotype was picked up a small number of times. This chain uses TRBV7-9 with TRBJ1-1, with 7 bases aligning to TRBD1. In germline, CDR1 is SEHNR, CDR2 FQNEAQ (reference sequence). Trimming at V came to 4 bases and at J to 0 bases, leaving 5 bases not matched to a gene. This CDR3 has 15 amino acids. The CDR3 loop is CASSSLGGMNTEAFF. The CDR3 DNA reads as TGTGCCAGCAGCTCGCTAGGGGGCATGAACACTGAAGCTTTCTTT.

There are many counts of this clonotype. This chain links TRBV28 with TRBJ2-1; D not resolved. Germline V CDR1 and CDR2: MDHEN, SYDVKM. The CDR3 has 19 residues. V was shortened by 3 bases and J by 1 base, with 22 bases between the two germline ends. This chain's CDR3 is CASSFYSASSGRSYNEQFF. CDR3 nucleotide sequence: TGTGCCAGCAGTTTTTATTCGGCCTCCTCGGGTCGGTCCTACAATGAGCAGTTCTTC.

This clonotype was counted between two and nine times. This chain connects TRBV4-1 to TRBJ2-7; D possibly corresponds to TRBD2 (5 bases). The V end was cut by 1 base, the J end by 0 bases, with 13 bases between. Germline V lookup: CDR1 MGHRA, CDR2 YSYEKL. CDR3 size: 16 residues. The CDR3 here is CASSQVAAAGSYEQYF. The CDR3 DNA sequence: TGCGCCAGCAGCCAAGTGGCAGCGGCGGGCTCCTACGAGCAGTACTTC.

V usage is TRBV20-1 and J usage is TRBJ2-2; 10 bases are shared with TRBD2. V lost 6 bases, J lost 5 bases, and 9 bases stayed unmatched. The length of the CDR3 is 15 residues. In germline, CDR1 is DFQATT, CDR2 SNEGSKA (reference sequence). The CDR3 region is CSADGLAGDTGELFF. CDR3 in DNA: TGCAGTGCCGACGGGCTAGCGGGAGATACCGGGGAGCTGTTTTTT.

The chain has TRBV20-1 and TRBJ2-3; the D is unclear. The CDR3 totals 12 residues. Trimming removed 1 base at V and 5 bases at J, with 7 bases between. Germline CDR1 and CDR2: DFQATT and SNEGSKA (reference sequence). For the CDR3, the DNA is TGCAGTGCTAGAGGGGTAGTAGATACGCAGTATTTT. Amino acids: CSARGVVDTQYF.

The chain uses TRBV19 and TRBJ1-5, with a weak D call TRBD1 (6 bases). This CDR3 spans 17 amino acids. Trimming removed 5 bases at V and 0 bases at J, with 17 bases between. Per germline, CDR1 LNHDA and CDR2 SQIVND (reference sequence). CDR3 amino acids: CASSDPRQDYSNQPQHF. DNA for the CDR3: TGTGCCAGTAGTGACCCCCGACAGGACTATAGCAATCAGCCCCAGCATTTT.

This clonotype was detected a few times. This chain connects TRBV4-1 to TRBJ2-1; TRBD2 matches at 8 bases. V shed 1 base, J shed 7 bases, and the junction held 21 bases outside the gene matches. The germline V gene encodes CDR1 MGHRA and CDR2 YSYEKL. The CDR3 contains 20 residues. The CDR3 sequence is CASSQARNRTAGGRGNEQFF. CDR3 nucleotides: TGCGCCAGCAGCCAAGCCCGGAACCGGACGGCGGGAGGTAGGGGTAATGAGCAGTTCTTC.

There are many counts of this clonotype. V and J are TRBV5-1 and TRBJ2-1; TRBD2 aligns across 12 bases. The CDR3 spans 16 residues. V gave up 4 bases and J gave up 4 bases; unmatched junction bases: 6. The V gene's germline CDR1 is SGHRS and CDR2 YFSETQ. The CDR3 sequence: CASSRTGTSGYNEQFF. DNA for the CDR3: TGCGCCAGCAGCCGCACCGGGACTAGCGGGTACAATGAGCAGTTCTTC.